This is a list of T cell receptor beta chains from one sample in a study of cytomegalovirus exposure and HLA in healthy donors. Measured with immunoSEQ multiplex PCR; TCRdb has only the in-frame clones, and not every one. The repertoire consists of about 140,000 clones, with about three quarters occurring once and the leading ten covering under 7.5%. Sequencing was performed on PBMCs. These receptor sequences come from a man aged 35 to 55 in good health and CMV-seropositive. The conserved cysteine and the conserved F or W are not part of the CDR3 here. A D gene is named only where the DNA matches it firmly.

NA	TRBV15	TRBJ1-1	ATSRNSQSEAF
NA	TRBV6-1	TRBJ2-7	ASTTSPQGAYGQY
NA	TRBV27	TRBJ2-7	ASSLSAGHYEQY
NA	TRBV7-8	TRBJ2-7	ASSLGDGGVNEQY
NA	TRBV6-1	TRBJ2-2	ASTGGTNTGELF
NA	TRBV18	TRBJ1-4	ASSDGDSTGKLF
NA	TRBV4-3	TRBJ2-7	ASSQESGYYEQY
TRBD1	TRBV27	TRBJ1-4	ASSYIRGREEKLF
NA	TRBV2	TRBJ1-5	ASSGGQPQH
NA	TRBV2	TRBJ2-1	ASSPAGSYNEQF
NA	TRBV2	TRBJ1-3	ASEEGSGNTIY
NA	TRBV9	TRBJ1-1	ASSVVIRGTEAF
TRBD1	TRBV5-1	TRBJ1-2	ASSSGQGHYGYT
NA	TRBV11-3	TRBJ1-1	ASSLLSSNTEAF
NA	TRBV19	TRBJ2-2	ASSIESAGANTGELF
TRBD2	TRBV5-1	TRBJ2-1	ASSLGAGGFDEQF
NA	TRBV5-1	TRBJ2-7	ASSFGSAYEQY
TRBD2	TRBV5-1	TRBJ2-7	ASSFRLAASGEQY
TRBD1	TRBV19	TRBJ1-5	ASTADRGRLNNQPQH
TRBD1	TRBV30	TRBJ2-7	AWSAGTGLYEQY
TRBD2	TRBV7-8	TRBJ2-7	ASSQGLAGFSYEQY
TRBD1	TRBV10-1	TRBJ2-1	ASSESYNRGRNEQF
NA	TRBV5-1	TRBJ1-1	ASSLEGLAWTEAF
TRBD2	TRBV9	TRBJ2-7	ASSVGLAGAYEQY
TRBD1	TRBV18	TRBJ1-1	ASSRDREDTEAF
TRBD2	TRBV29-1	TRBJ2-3	SVSMTSGETDTQY
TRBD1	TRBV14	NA	ASSDRGSYEQY
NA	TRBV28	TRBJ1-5	ASSLGGAFNQPQH
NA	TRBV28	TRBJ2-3	ASTLRTATDTQY
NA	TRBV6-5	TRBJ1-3	ASSYEQGSSGNTIY
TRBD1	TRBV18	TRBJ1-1	ASSLKQGLNTEAF
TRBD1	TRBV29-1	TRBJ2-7	SVGDRSFSYEQY
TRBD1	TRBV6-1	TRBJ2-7	ASSALSALGTGFGEQY
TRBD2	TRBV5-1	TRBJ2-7	ASSLAGAGGPNEQY
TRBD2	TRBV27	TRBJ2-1	ASSFWASGGAHEQF
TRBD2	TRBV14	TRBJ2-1	ASSQDFASGGSYNEQF
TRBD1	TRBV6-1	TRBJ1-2	AIQEEDRAHGYT
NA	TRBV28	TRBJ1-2	ASNPLGGGYGYT
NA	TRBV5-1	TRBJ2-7	ASSYNRDTTYEQY
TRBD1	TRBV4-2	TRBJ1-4	ASSLGQGSEKLF
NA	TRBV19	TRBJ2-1	ASRAGPGNEQF
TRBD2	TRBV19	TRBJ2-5	ASSMVSGRAQETQY